This T cell receptor beta chain was sequenced in a study of T cell changes during pregnancy in multiple sclerosis (dated by TCRdb to about 2019). Describing the broader study: Changes in the T cell repertoire over the course of pregnancy were examined in this study in women with multiple sclerosis.

In the case of this clone: Which antigen it targets is not known. The sample holds no much larger clone one base away, and base qualities are not on file.

From its cysteine to its phenylalanine, the CDR3 spans 15 amino acids. Only the CDR3 part of the read is kept: 45 bases, read in frame from the first base. CDR1 and CDR2, per the germline V gene, are LGHNA and YNFKEQ. At the junction V is shortened by 4 bases and J by 4 bases; bases outside the gene matches: 9. The library was built by means of the immunoSEQ multiplex PCR assay. As stored in TCRdb, this immuneACCESS dataset retains in-frame rearrangements with V and J assigned. A fraction of the clones does not appear; measured against another copy, unresolved V genes explain less than half of the discrepancy, and the remainder lacks a known reason. In all, the sample holds around 61,000 clones, and roughly 89% of those were seen once. The ten largest clones take up roughly 1.5% of the sample.

This TCR derives from a female donor in good health, enrolled as a control in a pregnancy study. The receptor chain draws on TRBV4-2 and TRBJ1-2; the junction holds 7 bases that match TRBD1. The specimen was peripheral blood, collected in the third trimester of pregnancy. This receptor carries the CDR3 CASSLPDRETYGYTF. The nucleotide sequence reads TGTGCCAGCAGCCTCCCCGACAGGGAAACCTATGGCTACACCTTC.